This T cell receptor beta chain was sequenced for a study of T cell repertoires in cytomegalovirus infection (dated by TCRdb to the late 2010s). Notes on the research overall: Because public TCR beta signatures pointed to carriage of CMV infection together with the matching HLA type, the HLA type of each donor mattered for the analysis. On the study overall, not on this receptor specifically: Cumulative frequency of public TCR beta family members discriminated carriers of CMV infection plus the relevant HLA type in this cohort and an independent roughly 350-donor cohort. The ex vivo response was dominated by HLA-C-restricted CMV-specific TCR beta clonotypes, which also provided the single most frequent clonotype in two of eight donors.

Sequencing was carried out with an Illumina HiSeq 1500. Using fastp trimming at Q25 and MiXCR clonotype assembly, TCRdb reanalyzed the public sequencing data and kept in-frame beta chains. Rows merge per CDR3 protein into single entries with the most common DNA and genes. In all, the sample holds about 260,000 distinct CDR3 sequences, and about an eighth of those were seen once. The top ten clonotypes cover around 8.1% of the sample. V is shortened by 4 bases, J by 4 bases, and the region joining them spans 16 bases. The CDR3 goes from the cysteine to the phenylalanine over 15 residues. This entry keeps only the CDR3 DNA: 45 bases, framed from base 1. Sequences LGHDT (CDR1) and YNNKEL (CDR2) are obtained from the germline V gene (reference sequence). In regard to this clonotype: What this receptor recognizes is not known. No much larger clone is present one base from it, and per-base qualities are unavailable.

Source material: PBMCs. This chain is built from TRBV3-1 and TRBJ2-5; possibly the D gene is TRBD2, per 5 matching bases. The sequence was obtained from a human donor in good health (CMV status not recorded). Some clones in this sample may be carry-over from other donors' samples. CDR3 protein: CASSLRGGRGETQYF. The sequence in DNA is TGTGCCAGCAGCCTCAGAGGAGGCAGAGGAGAGACCCAGTACTTC.